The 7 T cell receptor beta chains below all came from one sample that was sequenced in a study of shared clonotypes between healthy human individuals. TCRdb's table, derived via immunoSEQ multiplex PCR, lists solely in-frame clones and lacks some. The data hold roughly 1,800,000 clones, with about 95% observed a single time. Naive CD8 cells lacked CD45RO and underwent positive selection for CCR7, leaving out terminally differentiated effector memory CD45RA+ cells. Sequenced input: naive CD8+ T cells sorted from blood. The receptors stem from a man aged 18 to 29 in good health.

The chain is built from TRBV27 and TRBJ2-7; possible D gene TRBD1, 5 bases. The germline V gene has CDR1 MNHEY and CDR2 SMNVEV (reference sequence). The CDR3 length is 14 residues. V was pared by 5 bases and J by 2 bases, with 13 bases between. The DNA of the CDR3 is TGTGCCAGCAGTCCTTTCCTAGGGGCCTACGAGCAGTACTTC. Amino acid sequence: CASSPFLGAYEQYF.

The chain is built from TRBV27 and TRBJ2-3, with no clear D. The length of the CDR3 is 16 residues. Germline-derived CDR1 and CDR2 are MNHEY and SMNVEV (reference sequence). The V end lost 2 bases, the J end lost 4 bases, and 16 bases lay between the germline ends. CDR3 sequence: CASSLGWLASSDTQYF. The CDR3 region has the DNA TGTGCCAGCAGTTTAGGCTGGCTTGCGTCTTCAGATACGCAGTATTTT.

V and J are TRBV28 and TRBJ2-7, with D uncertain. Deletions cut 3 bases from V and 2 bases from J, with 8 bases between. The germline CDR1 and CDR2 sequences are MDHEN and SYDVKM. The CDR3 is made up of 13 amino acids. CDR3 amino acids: CASSFYRTYEQYF. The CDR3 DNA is TGTGCCAGCAGTTTTTACAGAACCTACGAGCAGTACTTC.

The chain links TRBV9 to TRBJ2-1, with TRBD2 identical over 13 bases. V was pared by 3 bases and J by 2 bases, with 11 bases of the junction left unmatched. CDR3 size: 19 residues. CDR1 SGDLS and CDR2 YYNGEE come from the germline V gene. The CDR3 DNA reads TGTGCCAGCAGCGGAAGCCCCTCGACTAGCGGGGGGCCCTACAATGAGCAGTTCTTC. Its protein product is CASSGSPSTSGGPYNEQFF.

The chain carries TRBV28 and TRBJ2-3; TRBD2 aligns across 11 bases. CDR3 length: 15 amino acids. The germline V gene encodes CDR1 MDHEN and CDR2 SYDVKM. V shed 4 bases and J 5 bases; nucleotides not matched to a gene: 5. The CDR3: CASSWGTSGQDTQYF. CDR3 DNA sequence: TGTGCCAGCAGTTGGGGGACTAGCGGACAAGATACGCAGTATTTT.

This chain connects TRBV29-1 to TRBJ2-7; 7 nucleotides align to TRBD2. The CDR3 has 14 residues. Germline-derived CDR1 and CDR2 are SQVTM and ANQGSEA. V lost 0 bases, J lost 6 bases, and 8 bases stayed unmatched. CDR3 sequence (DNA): TGCAGCGTTGAAGAGGGAGGGGACTGGGGCGAGCAGTACTTC. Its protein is CSVEEGGDWGEQYF.

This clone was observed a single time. This CDR3 is CASSEEDYQAYNEQFF. The CDR3, as DNA: TGTGCCAGCAGCGAGGAAGACTACCAAGCCTACAATGAGCAGTTCTTC. This chain connects TRBV9 to TRBJ2-1; tentative D call: TRBD2 (5 bases). The CDR3 sequence is 16 residues long. Looked up from germline, CDR1 is SGDLS and CDR2 is YYNGEE. Deletions cut 3 bases from V and 2 bases from J, with 15 bases between.